The entry that follows covers one TCR beta chain sequence. Primers used in a second PCR of about 7 to 12 cycles were a sample-barcoded 5' primer and a J-beta primer mix. TCRdb passed the 5' RACE reads through MiXCR, listing each CDR3 protein once. This sample has approximately 1,000,000 distinct CDR3 sequences, with approximately 38% found just once. The CDR3 contains 14 residues. Germline lookup yields CDR1 DFQATT and CDR2 SNEGSKA (reference sequence). V lost 3 bases and J 4 bases, leaving 15 bases between the germline ends. The data were taken from a study of blood T cells in healthy people across ages.

The source is a man younger than 35 in good health. This chain links TRBV20-1 with TRBJ1-2; TRBD1 is a possible D gene (6 bases). Sequenced material: blood. The CDR3 DNA reads as TGCAGTGCTAGTCAACAGGGTTCCGGCTATGGCTACACCTTC. Translation gives CSASQQGSGYGYTF.